The 26 T cell receptor beta chains given below trace back to one sample, sequenced in a study of blood T cell repertoires in COVID-19. Assay used: immunoSEQ multiplex PCR; TCRdb lists only in-frame clones, some missing. This sample has fewer than 700,000 clones, with roughly nine tenths found just once. The sequencing input was peripheral blood. The source of these receptors is a woman aged 45-60 years with COVID-19, enrolled during active disease.

This sequence joins TRBV13 and TRBJ2-7; D perhaps matches TRBD1 (7 bases). Germline V lookup: CDR1 PRHDT, CDR2 FYEKMQ (reference sequence). This CDR3 spans 13 amino acids. The V gene lost 6 bases and the J gene lost 2 bases, with 11 bases spanning the gap. Written as DNA, the CDR3 is TGTGCCAGCAGACCAGGGGGGACCTACGAGCAGTACTTC. It yields the protein CASRPGGTYEQYF. Based on the CDR3 plus reference TRBV13 and TRBJ2-7, the full variable domain is AAGVIQSPRHLIKEKRETATLKCYPIPRHDTVYWYQQGPGQDPQFLISFYEKMQSDKGSIPDRFSAQQFSDYHSELNMSSLELGDSALYFCASRPGGTYEQYFGPGTRLTVT.

The CDR3 sequence is CASSGGGSNTGELFF. The CDR3 DNA reads as TGTGCCAGCAGTGGAGGGGGCTCGAACACCGGGGAGCTGTTTTTT. This chain links TRBV2 with TRBJ2-2; 7 nucleotides agree with TRBD1. The germline CDR1 and CDR2 sequences are SNHLY and FYNNEI. The CDR3 has 15 amino acids. Trimming cost V 4 bases and J 0 bases; bases outside gene matches: 2.

Details on this clone: The same CDR3 can be traced to other DNA sequences in this sample. The chain links TRBV7-2 to TRBJ2-1; possibly TRBD2 for D (7 bases). CDR1 SGHTA and CDR2 FQGNSA come from the germline V gene. The CDR3 covers 15 residues. The V end lost 0 bases, the J end lost 4 bases, and 10 bases lay between the germline ends. The CDR3, as DNA: TGTGCCAGCAGCTTAGCGGGGGGGCCTTACAATGAGCAGTTCTTC. Its protein is CASSLAGGPYNEQFF.

The chain couples TRBV3-1 (or the pseudogene TRBV3-2) to TRBJ2-5; D is ambiguous. CDR1 is LGHDT and CDR2 is YNNKEL in the germline V gene (reference sequence). The CDR3 has 13 amino acids. Trimming cost V 1 base and J 0 bases, with 3 bases left between them. CDR3 sequence (DNA): TGTGCCAGCAGCCAAGCATACCAAGAGACCCAGTACTTC. The encoded protein is CASSQAYQETQYF.

The chain carries TRBV27 and TRBJ1-2, with a possible D match to TRBD1 (5 bases). V dropped 6 bases and J dropped 3 bases, with 11 bases sitting between them. CDR1 is MNHEY and CDR2 is SMNVEV in the germline V gene (reference sequence). This CDR3 has 13 residues. CDR3 sequence reads: CASRRPGDYGYTF. The CDR3 DNA reads as TGTGCCAGCAGGCGTCCGGGGGACTATGGCTACACCTTC.

The gene calls are TRBV5-4 and TRBJ2-1, with TRBD1 matching 9 bases. J gave up 9 bases and V 4 bases, and 17 bases lay outside the gene matches. Germline CDR1 and CDR2: SGHNT and YYREEE (reference sequence). The CDR3 loop spans 17 amino acids. As DNA, the CDR3 is TGTGCCAGCAGCCGCCCGACAGGGGGAACTGGGGCCAGTGAGCAGTTCTTC. Its protein is CASSRPTGGTGASEQFF. The variable domain in full, completed from reference TRBV5-4 and TRBJ2-1, reads ETGVTQSPTHLIKTRGQQVTLRCSSQSGHNTVSWYQQALGQGPQFIFQYYREEENGRGNFPPRFSGLQFPNYSSELNVNALELDDSALYLCASSRPTGGTGASEQFFGPGTRLTVL.

The V and J genes are TRBV29-1 and TRBJ1-1; 9 nucleotides agree with TRBD1. Germline assignment: CDR1 SQVTM and CDR2 ANQGSEA. J gave up 0 bases and V 5 bases, and 10 bases lay outside the gene matches. The CDR3 is 16 amino acids. DNA for the CDR3: TGCAGCGTTCTCAAGGGGACAGGGATTCTGAACACTGAAGCTTTCTTT. This codes for CSVLKGTGILNTEAFF.

This clone came up a few times. The chain uses TRBV4-1 and TRBJ2-7; D might be TRBD2 (5 bases). Trimming left V 0 bases short and J 6 bases short, with 21 bases between. The CDR3 totals 17 residues. Germline V gives CDR1 MGHRA, CDR2 YSYEKL. CDR3 sequence (DNA): TGCGCCAGCAGCCAAGATAAGCGTATACACTCCCGGGGCGAGCAGTACTTC. It yields the protein CASSQDKRIHSRGEQYF.

This chain links TRBV5-4 with TRBJ2-7; 11 nucleotides align to TRBD2. The CDR3 runs to 15 residues. Germline lookup yields CDR1 SGHNT and CDR2 YYREEE (reference sequence). V was pared by 4 bases and J by 4 bases, with 7 bases of the junction left unmatched. CDR3 in amino acids: CASSPRGTSGYEQYF. The CDR3 DNA sequence: TGTGCCAGCAGCCCCCGGGGGACTAGCGGTTACGAGCAGTACTTC.

The chain couples TRBV24-1 to TRBJ2-3; 8 nucleotides match TRBD2. The CDR3 has 17 residues. The J segment lost 3 bases and the V segment lost 3 bases, leaving 10 bases of the junction unmatched. CDR1 KGHDR and CDR2 SFDVKD come from the germline V gene. Here the CDR3 reads CATSDPHRGGETDTQYF. Here the CDR3 DNA reads TGTGCCACCAGTGATCCCCACCGGGGGGGAGAGACAGATACGCAGTATTTT.

CDR3 DNA sequence: TGTGCCACCAGCAGCGACTACAGGGAGTCTCAGCCCCAGCATTTT. It is translated as CATSSDYRESQPQHF. This chain uses TRBV15 with TRBJ1-5; possibly TRBD1 for D (6 bases). The V gene lost 3 bases and the J gene lost 6 bases, with 15 bases spanning the gap. This CDR3 region has 15 residues. Per germline, CDR1 LNHNV and CDR2 YYDKDF (reference sequence).

The chain has TRBV6-5 and TRBJ2-1; 8 bases are a match to TRBD2. The CDR3 is 14 residues long. Per germline, CDR1 MNHEY and CDR2 SVGAGI. Unmatched junction bases numbered 2, after V lost 0 bases and J lost 7 bases. Here the CDR3 reads CASSYSLAVNEQFF. CDR3 nucleotide sequence: TGTGCCAGCAGTTACTCACTAGCGGTTAATGAGCAGTTCTTC.

The V and J genes are TRBV11-1 and TRBJ2-7; 8 nucleotides line up with TRBD1. The CDR3 length is 15 residues. Germline trimming cut 0 bases from V and 3 bases from J; bases unmatched to any gene: 4. Germline lookup yields CDR1 SGHAT and CDR2 FQDESV (reference sequence). CDR3 amino acids: CASSLAGQVLYEQYF. The CDR3 coding sequence is TGTGCCAGCAGCTTAGCGGGACAGGTCCTCTACGAGCAGTACTTC.

This clone was seen more than once but under ten times. The V and J genes are TRBV19 and TRBJ1-5; D is ambiguous. Germline V gives CDR1 LNHDA, CDR2 SQIVND (reference sequence). The CDR3 contains 12 residues. Trimming cost V 8 bases and J 4 bases, with 9 bases left between them. CDR3 in DNA: TGTGCCAGTGCCCTACGGAATCAGCCCCAGCATTTT. Protein product: CASALRNQPQHF.

J is TRBJ2-5 and V is TRBV7-2; D is possibly TRBD1 (5 bases). Per the germline V gene, CDR1 is SGHTA and CDR2 is FQGNSA. Trimming shortened V by 4 bases and J by 3 bases, and 6 bases separated the two germline ends. The CDR3 runs 12 residues. The CDR3 spells CASSWGEETQYF. The CDR3 DNA follows: TGTGCCAGCAGCTGGGGCGAAGAGACCCAGTACTTC.

DNA of the CDR3: TGTGCCAGCACCACAGGGGTAGGAGATACGCAGTATTTT. Residues: CASTTGVGDTQYF. The chain is built from TRBV27 and TRBJ2-3, with 7 positions matching TRBD1. There are 13 residues in the CDR3. V shed 7 bases, J shed 5 bases, and the junction held 6 bases outside the gene matches. Germline V gene lookup returns CDR1 MNHEY and CDR2 SMNVEV (reference sequence).

The V gene is TRBV19, the J gene TRBJ1-4, with 7 bases identical to TRBD1. Trimming took 5 bases from V and 7 from J; bases not matched to a gene: 16. CDR1 is LNHDA, CDR2 SQIVND, per germline (reference sequence). This CDR3 has 17 residues. This CDR3 reads CASSDTPGTVWGEKLFF. The CDR3 DNA is TGTGCCAGTAGTGATACTCCGGGGACAGTGTGGGGTGAAAAACTGTTTTTT.

The J gene is TRBJ2-2, the V gene TRBV6-1, with D tentatively TRBD2 (6 bases). V lost 1 base to trimming and J lost 0 bases, with 9 bases between them. This CDR3 region has 16 residues. Looked up from germline, CDR1 is MNHNS and CDR2 is SASEGT. The CDR3 protein is CASSEDSGSNTGELFF. As DNA, the CDR3 is TGTGCCAGCAGTGAAGATAGCGGTTCGAACACCGGGGAGCTGTTTTTT.

V gene TRBV19 combines with J gene TRBJ2-6; 9 bases line up with TRBD1. Germline V CDR1 and CDR2: LNHDA, SQIVND (reference sequence). The junction had 9 bases not matched to a gene; V was cut back by 2 bases and J by 4 bases. The CDR3 extends over 18 amino acids. Here the CDR3 DNA reads TGTGCCAGTAGTATACCGGGACAGGGAATGGAGGGGGCCAACGTCCTGACTTTC. As protein: CASSIPGQGMEGANVLTF. Variable domain in full (rest from reference TRBV19 and TRBJ2-6): DGGITQSPKYLFRKEGQNVTLSCEQNLNHDAMYWYRQDPGQGLRLIYYSQIVNDFQKGDIAEGYSVSREKKESFPLTVTSAQKNPTAFYLCASSIPGQGMEGANVLTFGAGSRLTVL.

This chain uses TRBV30 with TRBJ2-1, with 11 nucleotides matching TRBD2. Germline values: CDR1 GTSNPN, CDR2 SVGIG (reference sequence). This CDR3 contains 15 residues. V lost 2 bases and J lost 9; bases outside the gene matches: 9. CDR3 DNA sequence: TGTGCCTGGAGTCTCGGGACTAGCGGTCACGGTGAGCAGTTCTTC. Translation: CAWSLGTSGHGEQFF.

V and J are TRBV6-6 and TRBJ2-6, with D perhaps matching TRBD2 (6 bases). The CDR3 is 15 amino acids. Trimming took 8 bases from V and 0 from J, leaving 11 bases between them. The germline gives CDR1 MNHNY, CDR2 SVGAGI (reference sequence). DNA for the CDR3: TGTGCCAGCGGGGAGCGGGCCTCTGGGGCCAACGTCCTGACTTTC. Translating it yields CASGERASGANVLTF.

This clone was detected only a few times. The rearrangement uses TRBV2 and TRBJ2-3, with a tentative D call TRBD2 (5 bases). V lost 6 bases, J lost 5 bases, and 18 bases lay in between. The CDR3 covers 15 residues. The germline V gene encodes CDR1 SNHLY and CDR2 FYNNEI. CDR3 DNA sequence: TGTGCCAGCAGGAGATCGTTGAGGGCGGGAGATACGCAGTATTTT. It is translated as CASRRSLRAGDTQYF.

In the case of this clone: This specimen includes other DNA sequences encoding the same CDR3. V is TRBV10-1 and J is TRBJ1-1; 8 positions agree with TRBD1. The trim removed 3 bases at V and 10 bases at J, leaving 7 bases unmatched. The CDR3 is 13 amino acids. CDR1 and CDR2 (germline): WNHNN, SYGVQD (reference sequence). The CDR3 sequence: CASSDPGQGPAFF. For the CDR3, the DNA is TGCGCCAGCAGTGACCCCGGACAGGGTCCAGCTTTCTTT.

The gene calls are TRBV9 and TRBJ2-7; 10 positions match TRBD1. The V and J ends lost 0 bases and 6 bases, in that order; junction bases with no gene match: 6. This CDR3 has 15 residues. CDR1 SGDLS and CDR2 YYNGEE come from the germline V gene. CDR3 region: CASSVGGTGATEQYF. DNA for the CDR3: TGTGCCAGCAGCGTAGGGGGGACAGGGGCGACCGAGCAGTACTTC. The complete variable domain, with remaining parts taken from reference TRBV9 and TRBJ2-7, reads DSGVTQTPKHLITATGQRVTLRCSPRSGDLSVYWYQQSLDQGLQFLIQYYNGEERAKGNILERFSAQQFPDLHSELNLSSLELGDSALYFCASSVGGTGATEQYFGPGTRLTVT.

The CDR3 DNA sequence: TGTGCCAGCAGCCAAGTGGGGGCCCATGGTGGCGCTTTCTTT. It translates to CASSQVGAHGGAFF. The chain has TRBV3-1 (or the pseudogene TRBV3-2) and TRBJ1-1, with D maybe TRBD1 (6 bases). Trimming removed 1 base from V and 11 bases from J, with 17 bases in between. CDR1 is LGHDT and CDR2 is YNNKEL in the germline V gene (reference sequence). This CDR3 is 14 amino acids long.

This rearrangement joins TRBV10-3 to TRBJ1-6; D is unresolved. Trimming removed 7 bases at V and 6 bases at J, with 10 bases between. CDR1 and CDR2 from the germline V gene are ENHRY and SYGVKD. This CDR3 spans 13 amino acids. CDR3 residues: CAIKPSFNSPLHF. CDR3 DNA sequence: TGTGCCATCAAACCAAGCTTTAATTCACCCCTCCACTTT.